The next 9 T cell receptor beta chains were all read from a single sample in a study of T cell responses to AZD1222 COVID-19 vaccine. TCRdb keeps only in-frame clones here, not all; method: immunoSEQ multiplex PCR. This sample has roughly 55,000 clones; nearly 90% occur once, and the top ten carry approximately 4.1%. Sequencing used peripheral blood, obtained on day 0 of AZD1222 vaccination. These receptors all stem from an adult in good health.

The genes are TRBV3-1 (or the pseudogene TRBV3-2) and TRBJ1-2; TRBD1 agrees at 8 bases. The CDR3 contains 14 residues. Losses at the gene ends were 3 bases for V and 8 bases for J; bases not matched to a gene: 8. In germline, CDR1 is LGHDT, CDR2 YNNKEL (reference sequence). The CDR3 nucleotides read TGTGCCAGCAGCCACCAGGGGGCGACTTGGGGCTACACCTTC. This gives the protein CASSHQGATWGYTF.

V and J are TRBV2 and TRBJ1-5; D uncertain. The V end was cut by 3 bases, the J end by 3 bases, with 9 bases between. The CDR3 contains 14 residues. CDR1 is SNHLY, CDR2 FYNNEI, per germline. CDR3 in amino acids: CASSDRQTNQPQHF. The CDR3 DNA follows: TGTGCCAGCAGTGACCGGCAGACCAATCAGCCCCAGCATTTT.

The V call is TRBV9, the J call TRBJ2-3; D may be TRBD2 (5 bases). In germline, CDR1 is SGDLS, CDR2 YYNGEE. The CDR3 extends over 15 amino acids. The germline V and J ends were trimmed by 0 bases and 5 bases, with 13 bases remaining between them. The CDR3 bases are TGTGCCAGCAGCGTAGCTCTAGAGGGTATAGATACGCAGTATTTT. As protein: CASSVALEGIDTQYF.

This CDR3 is CASSPPGGLRSPLHF. CDR3 DNA: TGTGCCAGCAGTCCCCCAGGGGGGTTACGGTCACCCCTCCACTTT. This sequence joins TRBV25-1 and TRBJ1-6; 7 bases map to TRBD1. V lost 5 bases, J lost 10 bases, and 11 bases stayed unmatched. This CDR3 is built from 15 residues. Germline loops: CDR1 MGHDK, CDR2 SYGVNS.

The chain couples TRBV27 to TRBJ2-7; D is unclear. This CDR3 spans 9 amino acids. Germline lookup yields CDR1 MNHEY and CDR2 SMNVEV (reference sequence). Trimming shortened V by 4 bases and J by 9 bases, and 4 bases separated the two germline ends. DNA of the CDR3: TGTGCCAGCAGTTGGGTGCAGTACTTC. It yields the protein CASSWVQYF.

This chain connects TRBV7-6 to TRBJ2-2, with D unresolved. V lost 5 bases to trimming and J lost 0 bases, with 13 bases between them. The germline V gene encodes CDR1 SGHVS and CDR2 FNYEAQ. This CDR3 comprises 16 residues. CDR3 coding DNA: TGTGCCAGCAGCCCGGTAGGGCCCCCGAACACCGGGGAGCTGTTTTTT. It is translated as CASSPVGPPNTGELFF.

The V and J genes are TRBV9 and TRBJ1-4; D ambiguous. The CDR3 extends over 16 amino acids. CDR1 and CDR2 (germline): SGDLS, YYNGEE. Deletions cut 0 bases from V and 3 bases from J, with 12 bases between. The CDR3 is CASSVALSGANEKLFF. CDR3 coding DNA: TGTGCCAGCAGCGTAGCTCTGTCCGGAGCTAATGAAAAACTGTTTTTT. The variable domain in full, with the rest retrieved from reference TRBV9 and TRBJ1-4, is DSGVTQTPKHLITATGQRVTLRCSPRSGDLSVYWYQQSLDQGLQFLIQYYNGEERAKGNILERFSAQQFPDLHSELNLSSLELGDSALYFCASSVALSGANEKLFFGSGTQLSVL.

The CDR3 spells CASRGLGQESNQPQHF. DNA for the CDR3: TGTGCCAGCAGAGGGTTGGGACAGGAGAGCAATCAGCCCCAGCATTTT. The genes are TRBV28 and TRBJ1-5; 8 bases agree with TRBD1. Trimming cost V 6 bases and J 1 base; bases outside gene matches: 8. CDR1 MDHEN and CDR2 SYDVKM come from the germline V gene. The CDR3 sequence is 16 residues long.

The CDR3 bases are TGTGCCAGCAGCTTAGGGGCTGCAGCCAATGAAGCTTTCTTT. It is translated as CASSLGAAANEAFF. V gene TRBV7-2 combines with J gene TRBJ1-1; no reliable D call. V lost 1 base to trimming and J lost 7 bases, with 13 bases between them. Germline V gene data show CDR1 as SGHTA and CDR2 as FQGNSA. The CDR3 has 14 residues. The whole variable domain, remainder taken from reference TRBV7-2 and TRBJ1-1, is GAGVSQSPSNKVTEKGKDVELRCDPISGHTALYWYRQSLGQGLEFLIYFQGNSAPDKSGLPSDRFSAERTGGSVSTLTIQRTQQEDSAVYLCASSLGAAANEAFFGQGTRLTVV.